The clone carrying this TCR beta chain was seen a single time. The CDR3 loop spans 16 amino acids. The germline CDR1 and CDR2 sequences are SGHRS and YFSETQ. Deletions cut 0 bases from V and 0 bases from J, with 13 bases between. This entry belongs to a study of blood T cell repertoires in COVID-19. Across the study: Collection of acute and convalescent COVID-19 samples took place in the United States, Italy and Spain. From T cells, B-cell-depleted T cells, or PBMCs came the material, which was cDNA or gDNA.

Authors' data handling: Reference gene primer amplification gave nucleated cell count estimates. The method was immunoSEQ multiplex PCR; TCRdb's version includes in-frame clones alone and lacks a portion of them. D and trimming come from the DNA, and the V and J calls and clone size come from that table. This table has tens of thousands of clones, roughly 80% appearing once. This clonotype was obtained from a man aged 70 or older who had recovered from COVID-19. This chain uses TRBV5-1 with TRBJ2-7, with unresolved D. Sample: peripheral blood. CDR3 protein: CASSLVPASSSYEQYF. CDR3 DNA sequence: TGCGCCAGCAGCTTGGTTCCAGCGAGCAGCTCCTACGAGCAGTACTTC.